A selection of T cell receptor beta chains follows, all from one sample in a study of T-cell memory formation after mild COVID-19. TCRdb called the 5' RACE reads again in MiXCR, with one record for every CDR3 protein. The table lists around 300,000 distinct CDR3 sequences, roughly an eighth of them singletons. Material for sequencing was PBMCs or a T cell subset sorted from them (not recorded which). These receptors were collected from a man aged 18 to 30 who had mild COVID-19 (a few samples of this study predate the infection). Cell type and time point are not known. Each CDR3 is given with its conserved first and last residue. A D gene is named only where the DNA matches it firmly. For some rows the clone size is stated as once, few or many, or as a class when expanded; others skip it.

J gene	V gene	D gene	clone size	CDR3 DNA	CDR3 protein
TRBJ1-1	TRBV7-9	NA	NA	TGTGCCAGCAGCGGGGAGAACACTGAAGCTTTCTTT	CASSGENTEAFF
TRBJ1-3	TRBV12-3/TRBV12-4	NA	NA	TGTGCCAGCAGTTTCCCGGGGATAAGTGGAAACACCATATATTTT	CASSFPGISGNTIYF
TRBJ2-1	TRBV11-2	TRBD2	few	TGTGCCAGCAGCTTTGTGCGGGGGGGGTTCACTGAGCAGTTCTTC	CASSFVRGGFTEQFF
TRBJ2-3	TRBV5-1	TRBD2	few	TGCGCCAGCAGCTCAGGACTAGCGGGGGGAAGCACGCAGTATTTT	CASSSGLAGGSTQYF
TRBJ1-5	TRBV4-3	NA	NA	TGCGCCAGCAGCCAAGATTGGGTTTCTCAGCCCCAGCATTTT	CASSQDWVSQPQHF
TRBJ2-1	TRBV5-6	TRBD2	NA	TGTGCCAGCAGCTCACAAGTACTAGCGGGAGTGACCTACAATGAGCAGTTCTTC	CASSSQVLAGVTYNEQFF
TRBJ2-3	TRBV7-6	NA	NA	TGTGCCAGCAGCTTAGTCGTTTTTAGTCAAGATACGCAGTATTTT	CASSLVVFSQDTQYF
TRBJ2-4	TRBV7-9	TRBD1	few	TGTGCCAGCAGCTTAAACAGGGGCAAAAACATTCAGTACTTC	CASSLNRGKNIQYF
TRBJ1-6	TRBV7-9	NA	NA	TGTGCCAGCAGCTCTCGGGCCTTGGGCAGCTATAATTCACCCCTCCACTTT	CASSSRALGSYNSPLHF
TRBJ1-1	TRBV4-3	NA	NA	TGCGCCAGCAGCCCAGCCGGTCGGGGAATGAACACTGAAGCTTTCTTT	CASSPAGRGMNTEAFF